The source of this T cell receptor beta chain is a study of T-cell reconstitution after alpha-beta-depleted transplantation in children. Study-level results: In patients about two months after transplant, alpha-beta T cells reportedly arose from several hundred expanded graft clones.

The TCRbeta library was prepared with unique molecular identifiers. TCRdb called the PCR reads again in MiXCR, with one record for every CDR3 protein. This sample carries approximately 210,000 distinct CDR3 sequences, around a sixth of them seen once, and the ten largest clones take about two fifths. This clonotype was seen repeatedly, ten times or more. What it binds is not known. This CDR3 is 12 amino acids long. The germline V and J ends were trimmed by 5 bases and 3 bases, with 8 bases remaining between them. This clonotype was sampled from a male patient aged 2 to 10 who had a stem cell transplant for acute lymphoblastic leukemia, so the T cells may come from the graft donor. The chain recombines TRBV12-3 or TRBV12-4 with TRBJ2-7; D is perhaps TRBD1 (6 bases). The material was PBMCs, mostly from graft donor cells, obtained 360 days after TCRalphabeta/CD19-depleted stem cell transplant. CDR3 DNA sequence: TGTGCCAGCAGTAGGACAGACTACGAGCAGTACTTC. Translated, it gives CASSRTDYEQYF.